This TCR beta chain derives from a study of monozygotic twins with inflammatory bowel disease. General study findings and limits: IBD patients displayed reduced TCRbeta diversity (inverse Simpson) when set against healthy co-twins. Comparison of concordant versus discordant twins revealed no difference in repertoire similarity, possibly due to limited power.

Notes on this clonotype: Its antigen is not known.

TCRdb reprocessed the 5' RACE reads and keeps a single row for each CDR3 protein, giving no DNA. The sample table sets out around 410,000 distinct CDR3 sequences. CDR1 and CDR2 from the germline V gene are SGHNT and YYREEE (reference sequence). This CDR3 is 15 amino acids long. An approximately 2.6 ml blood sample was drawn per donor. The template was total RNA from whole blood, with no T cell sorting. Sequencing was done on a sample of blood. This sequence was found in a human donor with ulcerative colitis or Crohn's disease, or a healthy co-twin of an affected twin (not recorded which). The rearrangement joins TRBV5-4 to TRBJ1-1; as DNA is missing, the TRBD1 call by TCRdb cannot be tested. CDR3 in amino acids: CASSLDRRGRTEAFF.